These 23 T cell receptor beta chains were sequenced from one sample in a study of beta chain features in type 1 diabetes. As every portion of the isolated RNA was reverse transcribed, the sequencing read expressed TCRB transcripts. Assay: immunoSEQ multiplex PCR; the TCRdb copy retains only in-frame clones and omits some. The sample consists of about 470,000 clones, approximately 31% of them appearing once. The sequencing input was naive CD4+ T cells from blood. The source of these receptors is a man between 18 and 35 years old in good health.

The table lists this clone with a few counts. In DNA, the CDR3 is TGTGCCTGGAGTGTAATGGCAGGGCTGAACACTGAAGCTTTCTTT. As protein: CAWSVMAGLNTEAFF. The chain employs TRBV30 and TRBJ1-1; the D gene is possibly TRBD1 (5 bases). The CDR3 contains 15 residues. Germline-derived CDR1 and CDR2 are GTSNPN and SVGIG (reference sequence). Trimming took off 0 bases at V and 0 bases at J, with 11 bases between the two ends.

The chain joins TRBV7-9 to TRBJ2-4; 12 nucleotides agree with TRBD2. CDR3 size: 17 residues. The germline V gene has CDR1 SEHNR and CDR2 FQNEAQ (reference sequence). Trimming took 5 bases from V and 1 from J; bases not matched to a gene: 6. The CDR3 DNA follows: TGTGCCAGCAGCGCCCGACTAGCGGGAGAGGCCAAAAACATTCAGTACTTC. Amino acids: CASSARLAGEAKNIQYF.

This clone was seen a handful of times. The CDR3 DNA follows: TGCAGCGTTGCCCCGTACACAGATACGCAGTATTTT. The encoded protein is CSVAPYTDTQYF. This chain links TRBV29-1 with TRBJ2-3; D is ambiguous. V gave up 4 bases and J gave up 2 bases, with 7 bases separating them. CDR1 and CDR2 from the germline V gene are SQVTM and ANQGSEA. The CDR3 is 12 amino acids.

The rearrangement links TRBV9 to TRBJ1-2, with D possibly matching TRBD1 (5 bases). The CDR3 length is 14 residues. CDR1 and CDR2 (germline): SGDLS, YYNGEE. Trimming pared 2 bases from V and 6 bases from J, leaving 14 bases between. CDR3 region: CASSVSPQGDGYTF. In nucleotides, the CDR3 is TGTGCCAGCAGCGTTTCGCCACAAGGGGATGGCTACACCTTC. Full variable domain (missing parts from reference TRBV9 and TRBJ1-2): DSGVTQTPKHLITATGQRVTLRCSPRSGDLSVYWYQQSLDQGLQFLIQYYNGEERAKGNILERFSAQQFPDLHSELNLSSLELGDSALYFCASSVSPQGDGYTFGSGTRLTVV.

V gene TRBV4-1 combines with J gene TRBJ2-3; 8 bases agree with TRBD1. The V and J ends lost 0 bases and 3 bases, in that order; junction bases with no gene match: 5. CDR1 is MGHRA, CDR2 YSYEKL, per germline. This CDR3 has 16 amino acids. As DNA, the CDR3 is TGCGCCAGCAGCCAAGATTGGACAGGGTCAACAGATACGCAGTATTTT. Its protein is CASSQDWTGSTDTQYF.

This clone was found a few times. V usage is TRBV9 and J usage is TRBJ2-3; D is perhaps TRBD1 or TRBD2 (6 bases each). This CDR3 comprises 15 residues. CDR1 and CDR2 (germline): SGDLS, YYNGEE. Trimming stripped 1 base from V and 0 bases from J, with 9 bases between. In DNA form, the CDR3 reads TGTGCCAGCAGCGTACAGGGGAGGAGCACAGATACGCAGTATTTT. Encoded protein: CASSVQGRSTDTQYF.

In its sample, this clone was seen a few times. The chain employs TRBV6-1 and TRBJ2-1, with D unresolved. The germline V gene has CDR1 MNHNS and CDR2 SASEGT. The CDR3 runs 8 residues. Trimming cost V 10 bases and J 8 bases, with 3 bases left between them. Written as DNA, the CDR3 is TGTGCCACGGATGAGCAGTTCTTC. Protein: CATDEQFF.

The CDR3 protein is CAGPRDRGSETQYF. The CDR3 region has the DNA TGTGCCGGTCCTAGGGACAGGGGCTCGGAGACCCAGTACTTC. This chain links TRBV6-5 with TRBJ2-5; 10 nucleotides match TRBD1. CDR3 length equals 14 residues. J lost 5 bases, V lost 11 bases, and 11 bases had no gene match. The germline CDR1 and CDR2 sequences are MNHEY and SVGAGI.

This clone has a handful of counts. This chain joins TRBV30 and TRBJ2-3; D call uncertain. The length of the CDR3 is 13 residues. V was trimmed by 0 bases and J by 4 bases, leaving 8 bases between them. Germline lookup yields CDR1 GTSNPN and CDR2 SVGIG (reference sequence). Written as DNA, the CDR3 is TGTGCCTGGAGTGTGGGAATCTCAGATACGCAGTATTTT. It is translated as CAWSVGISDTQYF. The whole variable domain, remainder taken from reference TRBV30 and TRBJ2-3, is SQTIHQWPATLVQPVGSPLSLECTVEGTSNPNLYWYRQAAGRGLQLLFYSVGIGQISSEVPQNLSASRPQDRQFILSSKKLLLSDSGFYLCAWSVGISDTQYFGPGTRLTVL.

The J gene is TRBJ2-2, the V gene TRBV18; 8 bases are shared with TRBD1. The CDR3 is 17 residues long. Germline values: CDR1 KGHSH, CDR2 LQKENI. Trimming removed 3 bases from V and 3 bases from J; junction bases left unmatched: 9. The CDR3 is CASSPSGQGAHTGELFF. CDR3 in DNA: TGTGCCAGCTCACCCTCCGGGCAGGGGGCGCACACCGGGGAGCTGTTTTTT.

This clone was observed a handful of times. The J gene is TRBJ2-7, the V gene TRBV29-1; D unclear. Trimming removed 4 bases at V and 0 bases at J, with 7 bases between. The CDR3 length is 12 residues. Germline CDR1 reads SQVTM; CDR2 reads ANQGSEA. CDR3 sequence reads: CSVGLTSYEQYF. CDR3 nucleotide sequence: TGCAGCGTTGGACTGACCTCCTACGAGCAGTACTTC.

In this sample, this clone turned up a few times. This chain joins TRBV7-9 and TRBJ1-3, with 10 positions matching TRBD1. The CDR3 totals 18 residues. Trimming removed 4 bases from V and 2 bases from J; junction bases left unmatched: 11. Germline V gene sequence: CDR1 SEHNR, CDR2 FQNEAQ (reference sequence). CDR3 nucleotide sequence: TGTGCCAGCAGCTCCCTAGGGGCCGGGACAGGGGCTGGAAACACCATATATTTT. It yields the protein CASSSLGAGTGAGNTIYF.

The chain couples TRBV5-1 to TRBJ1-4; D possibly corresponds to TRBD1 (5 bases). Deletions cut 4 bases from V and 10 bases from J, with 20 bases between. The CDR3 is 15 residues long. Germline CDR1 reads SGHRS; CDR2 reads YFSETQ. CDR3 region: CASSPVPTGSGKLFF. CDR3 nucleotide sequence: TGCGCCAGCAGCCCGGTCCCTACAGGATCCGGAAAACTGTTTTTT. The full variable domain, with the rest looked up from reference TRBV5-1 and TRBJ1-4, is KAGVTQTPRYLIKTRGQQVTLSCSPISGHRSVSWYQQTPGQGLQFLFEYFSETQRNKGNFPGRFSGRQFSNSRSEMNVSTLELGDSALYLCASSPVPTGSGKLFFGSGTQLSVL.

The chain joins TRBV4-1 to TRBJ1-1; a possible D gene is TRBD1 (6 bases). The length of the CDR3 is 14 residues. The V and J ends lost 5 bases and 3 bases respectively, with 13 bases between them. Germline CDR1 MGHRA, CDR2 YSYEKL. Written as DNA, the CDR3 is TGCGCCAGCAGCTCCTACAGGGAATACACTGAAGCTTTCTTT. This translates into CASSSYREYTEAFF.

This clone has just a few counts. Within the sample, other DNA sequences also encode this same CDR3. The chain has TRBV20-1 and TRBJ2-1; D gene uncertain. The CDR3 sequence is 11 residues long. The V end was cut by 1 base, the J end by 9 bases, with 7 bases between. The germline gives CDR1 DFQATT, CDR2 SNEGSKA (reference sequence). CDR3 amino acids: CSARAVGEQFF. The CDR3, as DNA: TGCAGTGCTAGAGCGGTTGGTGAGCAGTTCTTC.

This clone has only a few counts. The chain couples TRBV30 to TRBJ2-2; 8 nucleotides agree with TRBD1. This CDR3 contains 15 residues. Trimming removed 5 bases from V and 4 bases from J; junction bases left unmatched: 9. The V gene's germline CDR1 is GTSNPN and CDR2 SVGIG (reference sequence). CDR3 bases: TGTGCCTGGCCTGACCGGGACAGGTTCACCGGGGAGCTGTTTTTT. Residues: CAWPDRDRFTGELFF.

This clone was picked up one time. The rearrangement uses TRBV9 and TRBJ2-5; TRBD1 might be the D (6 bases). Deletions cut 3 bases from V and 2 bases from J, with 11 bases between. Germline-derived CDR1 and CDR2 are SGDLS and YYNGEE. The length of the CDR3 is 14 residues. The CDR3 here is CASSGGRRQETQYF. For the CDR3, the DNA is TGTGCCAGCAGCGGGGGGCGCCGACAAGAGACCCAGTACTTC.

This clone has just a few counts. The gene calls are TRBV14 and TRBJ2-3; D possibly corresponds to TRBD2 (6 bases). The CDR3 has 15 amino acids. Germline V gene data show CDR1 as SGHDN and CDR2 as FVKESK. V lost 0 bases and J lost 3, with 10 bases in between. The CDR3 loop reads CASSQETSFTDTQYF. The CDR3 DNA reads TGTGCCAGCAGCCAAGAAACTAGCTTTACAGATACGCAGTATTTT.

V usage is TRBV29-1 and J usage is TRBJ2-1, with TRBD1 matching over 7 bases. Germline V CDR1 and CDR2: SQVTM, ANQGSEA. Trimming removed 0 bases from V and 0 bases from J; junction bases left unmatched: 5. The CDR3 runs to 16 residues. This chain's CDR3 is CSVEDEGQSSYNEQFF. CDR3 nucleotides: TGCAGCGTTGAAGATGAGGGACAGAGCTCCTACAATGAGCAGTTCTTC.

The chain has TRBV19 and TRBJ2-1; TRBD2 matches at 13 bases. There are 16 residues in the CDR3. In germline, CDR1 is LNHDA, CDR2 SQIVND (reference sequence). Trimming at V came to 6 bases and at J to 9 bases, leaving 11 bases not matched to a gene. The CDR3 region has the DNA TGTGCCAGTAGCACCTTCGGACTAGCGGGAGCCTTTGAGCAGTTCTTC. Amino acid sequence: CASSTFGLAGAFEQFF. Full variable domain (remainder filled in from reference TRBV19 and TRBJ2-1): DGGITQSPKYLFRKEGQNVTLSCEQNLNHDAMYWYRQDPGQGLRLIYYSQIVNDFQKGDIAEGYSVSREKKESFPLTVTSAQKNPTAFYLCASSTFGLAGAFEQFFGPGTRLTVL.

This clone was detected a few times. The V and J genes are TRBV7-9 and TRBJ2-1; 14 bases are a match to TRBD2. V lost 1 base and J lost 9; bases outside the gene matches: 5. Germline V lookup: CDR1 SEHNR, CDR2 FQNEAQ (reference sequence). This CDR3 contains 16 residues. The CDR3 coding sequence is TGTGCCAGCAGCTTAGTGGGACTAGCGGGAGCGATTGAGCAGTTCTTC. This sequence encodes CASSLVGLAGAIEQFF.

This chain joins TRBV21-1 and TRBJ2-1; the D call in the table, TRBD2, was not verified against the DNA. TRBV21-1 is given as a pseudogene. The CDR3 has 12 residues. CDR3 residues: CASSPLPNEQFF. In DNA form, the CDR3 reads TGTGCCAGCAGCCCTCTACCGAATGAGCAGTTCTTC.

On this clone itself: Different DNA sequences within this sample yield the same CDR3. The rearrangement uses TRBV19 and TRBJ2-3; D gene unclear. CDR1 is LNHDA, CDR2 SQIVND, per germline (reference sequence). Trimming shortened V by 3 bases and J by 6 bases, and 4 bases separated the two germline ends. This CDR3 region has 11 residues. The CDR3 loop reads CASSITDTQYF. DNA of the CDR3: TGTGCCAGTAGTATTACGGATACGCAGTATTTT.